What follows is one T cell receptor beta chain and its context. Its antigen has not been determined. No much larger clone exists at a distance of one base, and base qualities are not known. This specimen belongs to a study of identifying expanded T cells in peripheral blood (dated by TCRdb to the late 2010s). In terms of the full investigation: Separate aliquots of the same genomic DNA pool were sequenced to produce technical replicates, and four replicates were compared in pairs. What the study reported, not specific to this receptor: The beta-binomial model significantly reduced the number of clones called differentially abundant and the false-positive rate across all healthy-donor time intervals. It was expected by the authors that biological variance in healthy repertoires might increase further over much longer intervals, such as months to years. The binomial model flagged around 1.2 differentially abundant clones between technical replicates but 15 to 17 over two weeks and roughly 19 over approximately 4 weeks. In all healthy donors, the variance in clone template counts between samples taken two weeks apart rose significantly as total template count increased.

Per the germline V gene (reference sequence), MNHNY is the CDR1 and SVGAGI is the CDR2. V sheds 4 bases and J sheds 2 bases, leaving 7 bases between their ends. The cysteine opens and the phenylalanine closes a CDR3 of 13 amino acids. Kept here is only the CDR3 DNA, which spans 39 bases and is read in frame from base 1. No immune events, such as infections, were documented for the healthy donors during the collection period. Blood repertoires from healthy donors were used as a training cohort for calibrating time-dependent variance in a beta-binomial model of differential abundance of T-cell clones. The training cohort was composed of approximately ten healthy donors, 3 female and 7 male. An age range of about 29 to 65 years, with an average of 43 years, was recorded for the donors. Whole blood was collected from each healthy donor at three time points spaced approximately 2 weeks apart and obtained from a commercial supplier. For immunosequencing, genomic DNA was extracted from whole blood that had not been sorted.

TCRbeta CDR3 regions were profiled by bias-controlled multiplex PCR amplification of genomic DNA with the immunoSEQ Assay. On the authors' methods: To quantify the absolute abundance of each unique TCRbeta CDR3 region, the sequences were collapsed and filtered. Differential abundance was tested with a binomial (Fisher-equivalent) model and with a beta-binomial model adding time-dependent variance fitted from healthy donors. Any clone with fewer than 5 combined templates was excluded, and a clone was called differentially abundant if its Benjamini-Hochberg FDR was below 0.01. Using the form v = (b*log(k)+a)^2, the beta-binomial variance was modeled as a function of the total template count across the two samples. This immuneACCESS table, as held by TCRdb, lists in-frame sequences with V and J called but not all clones. Of the missing ones, under half trace to an unresolved V gene in checked studies; the others have no known cause. That table is the source of V, J and clone size, and D and trimming were worked out from the DNA. A total of 100,000 or so clones appear in this sample, about 90% of them only once. Together, the top ten hold 5.5% of the sample.

The receptor chain draws on TRBV6-6 and TRBJ2-3, with the D segment identity uncertain. The sequence came from a person aged 18-70 years in good health. The specimen was blood. The DNA is TGTGCCAGCAGTTCTCGATTCACAGATACGCAGTATTTT. Translated, this is CASSSRFTDTQYF.